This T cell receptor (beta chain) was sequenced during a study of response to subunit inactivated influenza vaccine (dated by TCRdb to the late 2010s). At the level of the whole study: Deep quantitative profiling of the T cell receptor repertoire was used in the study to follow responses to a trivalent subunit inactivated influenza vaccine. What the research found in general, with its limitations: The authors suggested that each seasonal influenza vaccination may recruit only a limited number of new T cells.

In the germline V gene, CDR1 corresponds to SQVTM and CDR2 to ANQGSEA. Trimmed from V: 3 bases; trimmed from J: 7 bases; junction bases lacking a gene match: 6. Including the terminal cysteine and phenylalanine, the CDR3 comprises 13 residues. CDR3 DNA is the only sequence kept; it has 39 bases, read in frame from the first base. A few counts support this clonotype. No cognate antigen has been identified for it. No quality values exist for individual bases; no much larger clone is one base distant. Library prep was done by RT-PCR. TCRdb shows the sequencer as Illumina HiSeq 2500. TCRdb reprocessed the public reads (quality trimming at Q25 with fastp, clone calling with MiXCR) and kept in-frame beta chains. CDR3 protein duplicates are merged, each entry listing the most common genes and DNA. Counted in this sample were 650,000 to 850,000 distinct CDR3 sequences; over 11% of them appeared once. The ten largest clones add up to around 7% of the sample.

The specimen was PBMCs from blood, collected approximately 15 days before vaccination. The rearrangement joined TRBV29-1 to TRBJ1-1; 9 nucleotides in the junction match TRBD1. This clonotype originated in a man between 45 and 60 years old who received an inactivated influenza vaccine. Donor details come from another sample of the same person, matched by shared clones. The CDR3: CSVETDRGSEAFF. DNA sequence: TGCAGCGTTGAGACGGACAGGGGCAGTGAAGCTTTCTTT.